These 3 T cell receptor beta chains originate from one sample sequenced in a study of T cell clonality in common variable immunodeficiency. General study results and limits: In common variable immunodeficiency, TCR beta chains reportedly carried fewer deletions and N-nucleotide insertions.

Sequenced by immunoSEQ multiplex PCR; TCRdb stores in-frame clones only, minus some. The repertoire table contains about 15,000 clones. Their recognized antigens are unknown. Sample: peripheral blood mononuclear cells. These receptors were collected from a human donor with common variable immunodeficiency.

As for this clone: The CDR3 end is not reached by the read, which stops 3 residues before it; the germline J gene fills it in. The chain couples TRBV30 to TRBJ2-1; 14 nucleotides match TRBD2. Trimming removed 0 bases from V and 3 bases from J; junction bases left unmatched: 10. Germline lookup yields CDR1 GTSNPN and CDR2 SVGIG (reference sequence). The CDR3 totals 19 residues. Incomplete CDR3 DNA: TGTGCCTGGAGTGTACACAGACTAGCGGGAGGGGGTTTCTACAATGAG. Translating it yields CAWSVHRLAGGGFYNE. The complete CDR3 sequence is CAWSVHRLAGGGFYNEQFF. The whole variable domain, remainder taken from reference TRBV30 and TRBJ2-1, is SQTIHQWPATLVQPVGSPLSLECTVEGTSNPNLYWYRQAAGRGLQLLFYSVGIGQISSEVPQNLSASRPQDRQFILSSKKLLLSDSGFYLCAWSVHRLAGGGFYNEQFFGPGTRLTVL.

Concerning this clone: Coverage ceases 3 residues before the CDR3 finishes, and the germline J gene fills in the end. The V call is TRBV6-1, the J call TRBJ1-4, with D uncertain. This CDR3 has 13 residues. V was trimmed by 2 bases and J by 5 bases, leaving 6 bases between them. In germline, CDR1 is MNHNS, CDR2 SASEGT. The sequenced CDR3 bases are TGTGCCAGCAGTGAATCCAGGAATGAAAAA. Translating gives CASSESRNEK. The whole CDR3 protein reads CASSESRNEKLFF.

About this clone: The sequence runs out 3 residues before the end of the CDR3; the remainder is reconstructed from the germline J gene. The chain combines TRBV20-1 with TRBJ2-5, with 7 bases matching TRBD1. The CDR3 extends over 15 amino acids. Germline V lookup: CDR1 DFQATT, CDR2 SNEGSKA (reference sequence). V lost 6 bases and J lost 2; bases outside the gene matches: 12. CDR3 protein: CSARSGTVAQETQYF. The CDR3 bases that were read are TGCAGTGCCAGATCCGGGACAGTTGCACAAGAGACC.